This is a list of T cell receptor beta chains from one sample in a study of blood T cell repertoires in COVID-19. The table came from immunoSEQ multiplex PCR; TCRdb's copy has only in-frame clones and leaves some out. Of fewer than 200,000 clones listed, under 85% were seen once; the top ten hold approximately 8%. The sequenced sample was peripheral blood. These receptors were obtained from a woman aged 70-85 years with COVID-19, enrolled during active disease. CDR3s include the opening cysteine and the closing phenylalanine or tryptophan. The D gene is left open where the match is weak. Clone size is given for some rows only: seen once, a few or many times, or a class if the clone is expanded.

V	size	J	D	CDR3	DNA
TRBV7-2	once	TRBJ1-1	NA	CASSLSGGTNTEAFF	TGTGCCAGCAGCTTAAGCGGGGGGACGAACACTGAAGCTTTCTTT
TRBV28	NA	TRBJ1-6	TRBD1	CASSPQTGQGGSPLHF	TGTGCCAGCAGTCCCCAAACAGGACAGGGGGGATCACCCCTCCACTTT
TRBV19	NA	TRBJ2-3	TRBD2	CASSLAGGGTDTQYF	TGTGCCAGTAGTTTAGCGGGAGGAGGGACAGATACGCAGTATTTT
TRBV6-4	once	TRBJ1-3	TRBD1	CASRGQGRGNTIYF	TGTGCCAGCAGAGGACAGGGGAGAGGAAACACCATATATTTT
TRBV5-1	NA	TRBJ2-1	NA	CASSLAGSSYNEQFF	TGCGCCAGCAGCTTGGCCGGGAGCTCCTACAATGAGCAGTTCTTC
TRBV2	NA	TRBJ2-2	NA	CASSEQAGNTGELFF	TGTGCCAGCAGTGAACAGGCGGGGAACACCGGGGAGCTGTTTTTT
TRBV30	NA	TRBJ2-7	NA	CAWSLSYEQYF	TGTGCCTGGAGTCTGAGTTACGAGCAGTACTTC
TRBV7-2	NA	TRBJ1-5	TRBD1	CASSPPTGGNQPQHF	TGTGCCAGCAGCCCCCCCACAGGGGGCAATCAGCCCCAGCATTTT
TRBV19	NA	TRBJ2-7	TRBD1	CASSIERGQMQYF	TGTGCCAGTAGTATCGAGAGGGGACAGATGCAGTACTTC
TRBV7-3	NA	TRBJ2-3	TRBD2	CASSRLGRGTDTQYF	TGTGCCAGCAGCCGCCTCGGGAGGGGGACAGATACGCAGTATTTT
TRBV19	few	TRBJ1-3	NA	CASSIGTASGNTIYF	TGTGCCAGTAGTATAGGGACTGCCTCTGGAAACACCATATATTTT
TRBV6-5	NA	TRBJ1-2	NA	CASSPSWTVNYGYTF	TGTGCCAGCAGTCCGTCCTGGACAGTTAACTATGGCTACACCTTC
TRBV6-5	NA	TRBJ1-6	TRBD1	CASSPTGGTNSPLHF	TGTGCCAGCAGTCCTACAGGGGGGACTAATTCACCCCTCCACTTT
TRBV24-1	NA	TRBJ1-2	NA	CATSGWGRHGYGYTF	TGTGCCACCAGTGGATGGGGCCGCCACGGCTATGGCTACACCTTC
TRBV29-1	NA	TRBJ2-1	TRBD2	CSVVWTGTSGRQNNEQFF	TGCAGCGTTGTTTGGACAGGGACTAGCGGGAGACAGAACAATGAGCAGTTCTTC
TRBV5-1	NA	TRBJ2-1	TRBD1	CASSRTGGPYNEQFF	TGCGCCAGCAGCAGGACAGGGGGACCCTACAATGAGCAGTTCTTC
TRBV3-1/TRBV3-2	few	TRBJ2-7	TRBD2	CASSHSGGYEQYF	TGTGCCAGCAGCCACTCGGGAGGCTACGAGCAGTACTTC
TRBV28	NA	TRBJ2-3	NA	CASSSPGNTQYF	TGTGCCAGCAGTTCGCCGGGGAATACGCAGTATTTT
TRBV19	NA	TRBJ1-5	NA	CASSIGGSLNQPQHF	TGTGCCAGTAGTATCGGGGGTTCCTTAAATCAGCCCCAGCATTTT
TRBV30	NA	TRBJ2-3	TRBD2	CAWRTGGWSSTDTQYF	TGTGCCTGGAGGACGGGGGGGTGGTCTAGCACAGATACGCAGTATTTT
TRBV24-1	NA	TRBJ2-3	TRBD2	CATSDFKGGRATGTQYF	TGTGCCACCAGTGACTTTAAGGGCGGGAGGGCCACGGGTACGCAGTATTTT
TRBV10-2	NA	TRBJ2-7	TRBD1	CASLRQGARYEQYF	TGCGCCAGCCTGAGACAGGGGGCTCGCTACGAGCAGTACTTC
TRBV30	NA	TRBJ1-1	TRBD1	CAWRVKGANTEAFF	TGTGCCTGGAGAGTTAAGGGGGCGAACACTGAAGCTTTCTTT
TRBV6-2/TRBV6-3	NA	TRBJ2-7	TRBD2	CASSYPGLAAPYEQYF	TGTGCCAGCAGTTACCCGGGACTAGCGGCTCCCTACGAGCAGTACTTC
TRBV7-9	NA	TRBJ2-5	NA	CASSLASGQETQYF	TGTGCCAGCAGCTTAGCGAGCGGACAAGAGACCCAGTACTTC
TRBV19	NA	TRBJ1-5	NA	CASSPERSYSNQPQHF	TGTGCCAGTAGTCCAGAGCGTTCCTATAGCAATCAGCCCCAGCATTTT
TRBV2	NA	TRBJ2-3	TRBD2	CASSGPFSGRTDTQYF	TGTGCCAGCAGTGGACCTTTTAGCGGGAGAACAGATACGCAGTATTTT
TRBV7-2	NA	TRBJ1-2	TRBD1	CASSLDRPGQGSFYGYTF	TGTGCCAGCAGCTTAGATAGACCGGGACAGGGATCGTTTTATGGCTACACCTTC
TRBV6-2/TRBV6-3	NA	TRBJ1-5	TRBD1	CASSYSGQSNQPQHF	TGTGCCAGCAGTTACTCGGGACAGAGCAATCAGCCCCAGCATTTT
TRBV6-5	NA	TRBJ2-2	NA	CASSYRGGELFF	TGTGCCAGCAGTTACAGGGGCGGGGAGCTGTTTTTT
TRBV5-1	NA	TRBJ1-4	TRBD1	CASSLAGTGGFEKLFF	TGCGCCAGCAGCTTGGCTGGGACAGGGGGTTTTGAAAAACTGTTTTTT
TRBV3-1/TRBV3-2	NA	TRBJ1-2	NA	CASSQETGSYGYTF	TGTGCCAGCAGCCAAGAAACAGGATCTTATGGCTACACCTTC
TRBV27	NA	TRBJ1-1	NA	CASWSGSHTEAFF	TGTGCCAGCTGGTCGGGGAGCCACACTGAAGCTTTCTTT
TRBV19	NA	TRBJ2-5	TRBD1	CASSRGQGPQETQYF	TGTGCCAGTAGTCGGGGACAGGGGCCACAAGAGACCCAGTACTTC
TRBV7-9	NA	TRBJ2-3	TRBD1	CASSGDRVNTDTQYF	TGTGCCAGCTCCGGGGACAGGGTAAACACAGATACGCAGTATTTT
TRBV19	NA	TRBJ2-3	TRBD1	CASSKGQITDTQYF	TGTGCCAGTAGTAAGGGACAGATCACAGATACGCAGTATTTT
TRBV19	NA	TRBJ1-5	NA	CASSTTGSNQPQHF	TGTGCCAGTAGTACGACGGGTAGCAATCAGCCCCAGCATTTT
TRBV13	NA	TRBJ1-1	NA	CASRKQGNDEAFF	TGTGCCAGCAGGAAGCAGGGGAACGATGAAGCTTTCTTT
TRBV7-2	NA	TRBJ2-3	NA	CASSLVRSGRTDTQYF	TGTGCCAGCAGCCTGGTTCGGAGCGGCCGCACAGATACGCAGTATTTT
TRBV7-2	NA	TRBJ2-5	TRBD2	CASSFSGGSWETQYF	TGTGCCAGCAGCTTCTCCGGCGGGAGTTGGGAGACCCAGTACTTC
TRBV19	NA	TRBJ1-5	TRBD1	CASSARDRGHQPQHF	TGTGCCAGTAGTGCCCGGGACAGGGGACATCAGCCCCAGCATTTT
TRBV29-1	once	TRBJ2-3	TRBD2	CSVPPSGVTDTQYF	TGCAGCGTCCCCCCTAGCGGGGTCACAGATACGCAGTATTTT
TRBV6-2/TRBV6-3	NA	TRBJ2-1	NA	CASSLYNEQFF	TGTGCCAGCAGTCTTTACAATGAGCAGTTCTTC
TRBV6-5	NA	TRBJ1-2	TRBD1	CASTPGQGNFGYTF	TGTGCCAGCACCCCGGGACAGGGGAATTTTGGCTACACCTTC
TRBV2	NA	TRBJ1-5	NA	CASTRVGQQPQHF	TGTGCCAGCACCAGGGTAGGACAGCAGCCCCAGCATTTT
TRBV19	NA	TRBJ1-4	NA	CASSARGAATNEKLFF	TGTGCCAGTAGTGCACGGGGGGCCGCGACTAATGAAAAACTGTTTTTT
TRBV7-8	NA	TRBJ2-3	NA	CASSPSLDTQYF	TGTGCCAGCAGCCCCTCGTTAGATACGCAGTATTTT
TRBV28	NA	TRBJ2-3	NA	CASSTSPDTQYF	TGTGCCAGCAGCACTAGCCCAGATACGCAGTATTTT
TRBV7-2	once	TRBJ2-1	NA	CASSLDRGSYNEQFF	TGTGCCAGCAGCTTAGATAGAGGGTCCTACAATGAGCAGTTCTTC
TRBV11-2	NA	TRBJ2-3	NA	CASSLEIRGTDTQYF	TGTGCCAGCAGCTTAGAAATCCGGGGCACAGATACGCAGTATTTT
TRBV19	NA	TRBJ1-1	NA	CASSIYGMNTEAFF	TGTGCCAGTAGTATTTACGGGATGAACACTGAAGCTTTCTTT
TRBV5-8	NA	TRBJ1-1	TRBD1	CASKRGLQNTEAFF	TGTGCCAGCAAGAGGGGGCTACAGAACACTGAAGCTTTCTTT
TRBV11-2	once	TRBJ2-1	NA	CASSSGFPFNEQFF	TGTGCCAGCAGCTCAGGGTTCCCTTTCAATGAGCAGTTCTTC